This is a list of T cell receptor beta chains from one sample in a study of early T cells in non-severe SARS-CoV-2 infection. MiXCR, applied by TCRdb to the 5' RACE reads, yields one record per CDR3 protein. The sample has 55,000 to 65,000 distinct CDR3 sequences; roughly 13% are singletons. Material: whole blood, obtained at baseline. These receptors originate from an adult who was a healthcare worker with PCR-confirmed SARS-CoV-2 infection or an uninfected control (not recorded which). CDR3s include the opening cysteine and the closing phenylalanine or tryptophan. The order of the fields is clone size, D gene, J gene, CDR3 length, V gene, CDR3 protein, CDR3 DNA. A D gene is named only where the DNA matches it firmly. A clone size is listed for some rows: how often the clone was seen (once, few, many), or a class if it is expanded.

NA	TRBD1	TRBJ2-7	15	TRBV2	CASSAGTGGTYEQYF	TGTGCCAGCAGTGCTGGGACAGGAGGAACCTACGAGCAGTACTTC
NA	NA	TRBJ2-7	15	TRBV5-6	CASSPLWDSASEQYF	TGTGCCAGCAGCCCGCTATGGGACTCGGCGAGCGAGCAGTACTTC
few	TRBD2	TRBJ2-7	14	TRBV30	CAWSTSGGPYEQYF	TGTGCCTGGAGTACTAGCGGGGGGCCCTACGAGCAGTACTTC
many	TRBD2	TRBJ2-2	16	TRBV6-6	CASSYAGGGGNGELFF	TGTGCCAGCAGTTACGCCGGGGGGGGCGGAAACGGGGAGCTGTTTTTT
few	NA	TRBJ2-1	14	TRBV27	CANTPGQSYNEQFF	TGTGCCAACACCCCGGGACAATCCTACAATGAGCAGTTCTTC
NA	TRBD1	TRBJ2-2	15	TRBV2	CASSGTGPNTGELFF	TGTGCCAGCAGTGGGACAGGGCCCAACACCGGGGAGCTGTTTTTT
few	NA	TRBJ1-3	16	TRBV4-2	CASSQDPPGSGNTIYF	TGTGCCAGCAGCCAAGACCCCCCAGGGTCTGGAAACACCATATATTTT
few	NA	TRBJ2-5	16	TRBV12-3/TRBV12-4	CASSIHRVGAQETQYF	TGTGCCAGCAGTATCCACAGGGTGGGGGCCCAAGAGACCCAGTACTTC
many	NA	TRBJ2-2	11	TRBV29-1	CSVVGTGELFF	TGCAGCGTTGTAGGCACCGGGGAGCTGTTTTTT
many	NA	TRBJ2-7	14	TRBV7-2	CASSLVGSSYEQYF	TGTGCCAGCAGCTTAGTCGGCAGCAGCTACGAGCAGTACTTC
many	TRBD1	TRBJ2-5	14	TRBV6-2/TRBV6-3	CASRRTGTQETQYF	TGTGCCAGCAGGCGGACAGGGACCCAAGAGACCCAGTACTTC
once	TRBD1	TRBJ1-2	14	TRBV19	CASSIPGQGHGYTF	TGTGCCAGTAGTATACCGGGACAGGGCCATGGCTACACCTTC
many	TRBD1	TRBJ2-7	13	TRBV20-1	CSAGTGGSYEQYF	TGCAGTGCTGGCACAGGGGGGTCCTACGAGCAGTACTTC
NA	NA	TRBJ2-1	11	TRBV20-1	CSAPWDHEQFF	TGCAGTGCCCCCTGGGACCATGAGCAGTTCTTC
few	NA	TRBJ1-5	17	TRBV6-1	CASSDADTAYSNQPQHF	TGTGCCAGCAGTGATGCGGACACGGCTTATAGCAATCAGCCCCAGCATTTT
NA	TRBD2	TRBJ2-7	15	TRBV7-2	CASSSAGTSFYEQYF	TGTGCCAGCAGCTCCGCCGGGACTAGTTTCTACGAGCAGTACTTC
many	NA	TRBJ1-1	13	TRBV3-1	CASSQAPNTEAFF	TGTGCCAGCAGCCAGGCGCCGAACACTGAAGCTTTCTTT
NA	TRBD2	TRBJ2-1	13	TRBV7-8	CASSLGLADEQFF	TGTGCCAGCAGCTTAGGACTAGCCGATGAGCAGTTCTTC
NA	NA	TRBJ2-7	13	TRBV5-1	CASRPTYVYEQYF	TGCGCCAGCAGACCTACGTACGTCTACGAGCAGTACTTC
few	NA	TRBJ1-2	13	TRBV20-1	CSARAGPPNGYTF	TGCAGTGCTAGGGCAGGGCCTCCTAATGGCTACACCTTC
many	NA	TRBJ2-5	12	TRBV29-1	CSVVVGSETQYF	TGCAGCGTTGTTGTGGGTTCGGAGACCCAGTACTTC
NA	TRBD2	TRBJ2-1	15	TRBV10-3	CAANGASGHDNEQFF	TGTGCCGCCAACGGGGCTAGCGGCCACGACAATGAGCAGTTCTTC
NA	TRBD2	TRBJ2-2	15	TRBV2	CASSEGGRATGELFF	TGTGCCAGCAGTGAAGGCGGGAGGGCCACCGGGGAGCTGTTTTTT
many	NA	TRBJ2-5	13	TRBV29-1	CSVAAEYQETQYF	TGCAGCGTTGCCGCCGAGTACCAAGAGACCCAGTACTTC
few	TRBD2	TRBJ2-1	17	TRBV9	CASSVLKSGGTFNEQFF	TGTGCCAGCAGCGTATTAAAGAGCGGGGGGACTTTCAATGAGCAGTTCTTC
few	NA	TRBJ1-4	15	TRBV6-6	CASSYSSGEGEKLFF	TGTGCCAGCAGTTACTCCAGTGGGGAAGGTGAAAAACTGTTTTTT
few	TRBD2	TRBJ2-7	15	TRBV7-9	CASSLEGLAGHEQYF	TGTGCCAGCAGCTTAGAAGGACTAGCGGGTCACGAGCAGTACTTC
NA	TRBD1	TRBJ1-2	13	TRBV7-2	CASSPGQHYGYTF	TGTGCCAGCAGCCCGGGACAGCACTATGGCTACACCTTC
NA	NA	TRBJ1-1	15	TRBV7-6	CASSLGLGSATEAFF	TGTGCCAGCAGCTTAGGGCTTGGGAGTGCCACTGAAGCTTTCTTT
few	TRBD2	TRBJ2-1	16	TRBV7-9	CASMDVAGDSYNEQFF	TGTGCCAGCATGGACGTAGCGGGAGATTCCTACAATGAGCAGTTCTTC
NA	NA	TRBJ1-1	13	TRBV28	CASRRTDNTEAFF	TGTGCCAGCAGAAGGACAGATAACACTGAAGCTTTCTTT
few	NA	TRBJ2-2	15	TRBV4-3	CASSPRPGDTGELFF	TGCGCCAGCAGCCCCCGCCCGGGAGACACCGGGGAGCTGTTTTTT
many	TRBD2	TRBJ2-3	14	TRBV6-2/TRBV6-3	CASRGLAGIDTQYF	TGTGCCAGCAGGGGACTAGCGGGGATAGATACGCAGTATTTT
NA	NA	TRBJ1-1	19	TRBV7-2	CASSARPIQLGGRGTEAFF	TGTGCCAGCAGCGCCCGGCCGATACAACTTGGGGGTAGGGGCACTGAAGCTTTCTTT
few	NA	TRBJ1-5	15	TRBV27	CASSLDSFSNQPQHF	TGTGCCAGCAGCCTGGACAGTTTTAGCAATCAGCCCCAGCATTTT
NA	NA	TRBJ1-1	12	TRBV18	CASSGQRTEAFF	TGTGCCAGCTCAGGACAACGCACTGAAGCTTTCTTT
NA	TRBD1	TRBJ1-1	15	TRBV18	CASSPTGLGNTEAFF	TGTGCCAGCTCACCGACAGGGTTGGGGAACACTGAAGCTTTCTTT